The rows below give T cell receptor beta chains drawn from one sample of a study of cytomegalovirus exposure and HLA in healthy donors. Sequencing was performed with immunoSEQ multiplex PCR; in TCRdb, only in-frame clones are kept and a portion is missing. Reported are around 200,000 clones; the ten largest clones contain more than 0.75%. The sample comprised PBMCs. The source of these receptors is a woman aged 25 to 39 in good health and CMV-seropositive. The CDR3 runs from the conserved cysteine through the conserved F or W. D genes are given only for firm matches.

TRBV6-1,.,TRBJ1-1,CASSDPTWDTEAFF,TGTGCCAGCAGTGACCCGACTTGGGACACTGAAGCTTTCTTT
TRBV5-1,TRBD2,TRBJ2-1,CASSLAKTSGGSSYNEQFF,TGCGCCAGCAGCTTGGCGAAAACTAGCGGGGGGAGCTCCTACAATGAGCAGTTCTTC
TRBV19,.,TRBJ1-1,CASSEQVNTEAFF,TGTGCCAGTAGTGAACAGGTGAACACTGAAGCTTTCTTT
TRBV5-1,.,TRBJ1-2,CASSDQQGRYGYTF,TGCGCCAGCAGCGACCAACAGGGTCGGTATGGCTACACCTTC
TRBV28,.,TRBJ1-2,CASSLKKRGYTF,TGTGCCAGCAGTTTAAAAAAGCGTGGCTACACCTTC
TRBV27,.,TRBJ1-1,CASSPSLRVAEAFF,TGTGCCAGCAGTCCATCGCTCAGGGTCGCTGAAGCTTTCTTT
TRBV30,.,TRBJ1-1,CAWSPTGMNTEAFF,TGTGCCTGGAGTCCTACCGGTATGAACACTGAAGCTTTCTTT
TRBV5-1,TRBD1,TRBJ2-5,CASNPGTAQETQYF,TGCGCCAGCAACCCCGGGACAGCCCAAGAGACCCAGTACTTC
TRBV5-1,.,TRBJ2-7,CASSVPGSGEQYF,TGCGCCAGCAGCGTACCGGGGTCGGGCGAGCAGTACTTC
TRBV6-1,.,TRBJ1-3,CASSPGEGGNTIYF,TGTGCCAGCAGTCCAGGGGAAGGTGGAAACACCATATATTTT
TRBV5-1,TRBD2,TRBJ2-3,CASKRESGTDTQYF,TGCGCCAGCAAGCGGGAGAGTGGCACAGATACGCAGTATTTT
TRBV29-1,TRBD1,TRBJ2-3,CSVAPGGIGDTQYF,TGCAGCGTTGCCCCAGGGGGCATAGGAGATACGCAGTATTTT
TRBV30,.,TRBJ1-1,CAWSLLTAPNTEAFF,TGTGCCTGGAGTCTCCTGACAGCACCGAACACTGAAGCTTTCTTT
TRBV11-2,.,TRBJ1-5,CASSLGLYQPQHF,TGTGCCAGCAGCCTGGGGCTTTATCAGCCCCAGCATTTT
TRBV7-6,.,TRBJ1-4,CASSLLHLGEKLFF,TGTGCCAGCAGCTTGCTCCATCTGGGCGAAAAACTGTTTTTT
TRBV5-1,.,TRBJ1-3,CASSSLQGSSGNTIYF,TGCGCCAGCAGCTCCCTGCAGGGATCTTCTGGAAACACCATATATTTT
TRBV6-1,TRBD1,TRBJ2-1,CASGDRSYNEQFF,TGTGCCAGCGGGGACAGATCCTACAATGAGCAGTTCTTC
TRBV19,TRBD1,TRBJ2-7,CASTPGQGRSYEQYF,TGTGCCAGTACCCCGGGACAGGGTCGCTCCTACGAGCAGTACTTC
TRBV6-5,.,TRBJ2-7,CASSEGGEQYF,TGTGCCAGCAGTGAAGGGGGCGAGCAGTACTTC
TRBV4-1,TRBD2,TRBJ2-3,CASSQVSSGVSTDTQYF,TGCGCCAGCAGCCAGGTCTCTAGCGGGGTCAGCACAGATACGCAGTATTTT
TRBV13,TRBD1,TRBJ2-2,CASSLATGQGISSGELFF,TGTGCCAGCAGCTTAGCCACCGGACAGGGAATTTCCAGCGGGGAGCTGTTTTTT
TRBV7-2,.,TRBJ2-7,CASSWGPGLSYEQYF,TGTGCCAGCAGCTGGGGCCCGGGACTGAGCTACGAGCAGTACTTC
TRBV4-3,.,TRBJ2-7,CASSQDDSGSQAYEQYF,TGCGCCAGCAGCCAAGATGATTCTGGCAGTCAGGCCTACGAGCAGTACTTC
TRBV15,TRBD1,TRBJ2-7,CATSRDPGQGKYEQYF,TGTGCCACCAGCAGAGATCCAGGACAGGGCAAATACGAGCAGTACTTC
TRBV2,TRBD2,TRBJ2-3,CASRAGGGDTQYF,TGTGCCAGCAGAGCGGGAGGGGGAGATACGCAGTATTTT
TRBV30,TRBD1,TRBJ1-1,CAYRGQGAPEAFF,TGTGCCTATCGGGGACAGGGGGCACCTGAAGCTTTCTTT
TRBV5-4,.,TRBJ2-5,CASTSDGAGPQETQYF,TGTGCCAGCACCTCGGACGGGGCGGGGCCGCAAGAGACCCAGTACTTC